The clone carrying this TCR beta chain has only a few counts. As for time point: newly diagnosed GD, antithyroid drugs for less than 3 months. Extracted PBMC RNA gave rise to the TCR library. This sample is drawn from a study of regulatory T cells in long-lasting Graves disease. Germline CDR1 MDHEN, CDR2 SYDVKM. The CDR3 is 15 amino acids. After removal of 2 bases from V and 9 bases from J, the junction contained 10 bases not matched to a gene. According to the study, TCR beta libraries were built with iRepertoire HTBI primers and CDR3-region Arm-PCR. TCRdb itself ran the multiplex PCR reads through MiXCR, one entry per CDR3 protein. This sample carries about 620,000 distinct CDR3 sequences, 16% of them seen once, and the ten largest clones take approximately 18%. This same sample was also part of a study on T cells in Graves' hyperthyroidism and ophthalmopathy. That publication notes: Clinical symptoms, serum thyroxine and TRAb, thyroid ultrasound and orbital computed tomography together formed the diagnostic basis.

The sequences come from peripheral blood mononuclear cells (PBMCs), collected at new diagnosis, from a patient treated with antithyroid drugs. The chain employs TRBV28 and TRBJ2-1; 7 bases fit TRBD2. The TCR was taken from a woman between 25 and 40 years old with Graves disease. The CDR3 sequence is CASSLIVGGGGEQFF. The DNA of the CDR3 is TGTGCCAGCAGTTTAATAGTGGGTGGGGGGGGTGAGCAGTTCTTC.